Given below is one T cell receptor (beta chain) in context. This entry belongs to a study of blood T cell repertoires in COVID-19. Overall study: The United States, Italy and Spain provided the acute and convalescent COVID-19 samples. Nucleic acid was either cDNA or gDNA, and it came from T cells, B-cell-depleted T cells, or PBMCs.

Under the authors' procedure: Amplification of reference gene primers was used by the study to estimate nucleated cell counts. Some clones are missing from TCRdb's copy, which holds only in-frame ones; the method was immunoSEQ multiplex PCR. D and trimming come from the DNA, and the V and J calls and clone size come from that table. The table shows roughly 250,000 clones, with approximately 86% occurring only once. The ends lost 6 bases at V and 7 bases at J; junction bases unmatched: 5. The CDR3 has 13 residues. Material for sequencing was peripheral blood. The chain uses TRBV12-3 or TRBV12-4 and TRBJ2-7; TRBD1 matches at 11 bases. This receptor was obtained from a woman between 25 and 40 years old with acute or convalescent COVID-19. The CDR3 sequence is CASSSGTGGEQYF. DNA for the CDR3: TGTGCCAGCAGCTCAGGGACAGGGGGGGAGCAGTACTTC.